The 19 T cell receptor beta chains presented below share a single source sample, sequenced in a study of tumor and adjacent non-tumor tissue in lung cancer. Three rounds of nested PCR, following a modified ARM-PCR protocol, produced the TCRbeta library. TCRdb re-called the multiplex PCR reads with MiXCR, one entry per CDR3 protein. In the table there are approximately 120,000 distinct CDR3 sequences, about 65% of which are singletons. RNA was extracted from bulk tissue without any cell sorting. More than 3 cm separated this lung sample from the edge of the tumor. The sequenced sample consisted of distant non-tumor lung tissue. Receptors originate from a man between 60 and 75 years old with non-small cell lung cancer.

Concerning this clonotype: One end of the junction does not line up with germline, which may come from a read error. The chain joins TRBV12-3 or TRBV12-4 to TRBJ2-1; the D is unclear. This CDR3 region has 16 residues. In DNA form, the CDR3 reads TGTGCCAGCAGTTTAGACCCAGGTCGATCCTACAATGAACAGTTATTC. Its protein is CASSLDPGRSYNEQLF.

Note on this clonotype: The CDR3 end shows no conserved phenylalanine or tryptophan, and so a read error is likely. The V and J genes are TRBV6-1 and TRBJ2-7; 14 bases match TRBD2. This CDR3 has 14 amino acids. Germline-derived CDR1 and CDR2 are MNHNS and SASEGT. The chain's CDR3 is CVSSLGTSGSEQYL. The CDR3 bases are TGTGTCAGCAGTCTCGGGACTAGCGGGAGCGAGCAGTACCTC.

This clonotype showed up just a few times. The J gene is TRBJ2-3, the V gene TRBV7-3; D is ambiguous. Germline-derived CDR1 and CDR2 are SGHTA and FQGTGA. This CDR3 spans 13 amino acids. Deletions cut 2 bases from V and 6 bases from J, with 9 bases between. The DNA of the CDR3 is TGTGCCAGCAGCTTATACCCGAGGGATACGCAGTATTTT. Encoded protein: CASSLYPRDTQYF.

In regard to this clonotype: One end of the junction does not line up with germline, which may come from a read error. V usage is TRBV5-4 and J usage is TRBJ2-1; 14 bases agree with TRBD2. Germline V gene sequence: CDR1 SGHNT, CDR2 YYREEE (reference sequence). The CDR3 is made up of 16 amino acids. The CDR3: CASSGAGTSGRAEQFF. The CDR3 DNA reads as TGCGCCAGCAGCGGAGCCGGGACTAGCGGGAGAGCGGAGCAGTTCTTC.

This clonotype was counted once. A junction end diverges from the germline sequence, so it may reflect a read error. This rearrangement joins TRBV11-2 to TRBJ2-5, with TRBD2 matching 7 bases. CDR1 and CDR2 from the germline V gene are SGHAT and FQNNGV. The CDR3 has 16 amino acids. CDR3 sequence reads: CANSPRTSVVGDTQYF. CDR3 DNA: TGTGCCAACAGCCCCCGTACTAGCGTGGTGGGGGATACCCAGTACTTC.

This rearrangement joins TRBV18 to TRBJ2-3; D is unclear. The CDR3 contains 14 residues. Germline V CDR1 and CDR2: KGHSH, LQKENI. V was clipped by 3 bases and J by 4 bases, with 11 bases between them. The CDR3, as DNA: TGTGCCAGCTCACCGCCGGCATCGCCAGATACGCAGTATTTT. It codes for CASSPPASPDTQYF.

CDR3 bases: TGCATTGTGCAAGGGACTAGCGGAAATACAGATACGCAGTATTTT. Translated, it gives CIVQGTSGNTDTQYF. The chain combines TRBV29-1 with TRBJ2-3, with 11 nucleotides matching TRBD2. This CDR3 contains 15 residues. From germline, CDR1 is SQVTM and CDR2 ANQGSEA.

This chain connects TRBV19 to TRBJ2-3; D unresolved. The CDR3 spans 14 residues. Germline assignment: CDR1 LNHDA and CDR2 SQIVND (reference sequence). With 1 base removed from V and 4 bases from J, the gap between germline ends came to 9 bases. The DNA of the CDR3 is TGTGCCAGTAGTATAGGTAGAGTACCAGATACGCAGTATTTT. Protein: CASSIGRVPDTQYF.

Concerning this clonotype: Sequence at one end of the junction differs from germline and may be a read error. J is TRBJ2-1 and V is TRBV5-5; D gene unclear. CDR3 length equals 13 residues. Germline V CDR1 and CDR2: SGHKS, YYEKEE (reference sequence). The DNA of the CDR3 is TGTACCAGCAGCTCGGTCGACCGCAATGAGCAGTCCTTC. Its protein is CTSSSVDRNEQSF.

This clonotype was counted between two and nine times. This could be a read error, since a much larger clone is one nucleotide away. The genes are TRBV12-3 or TRBV12-4 and TRBJ1-1; D might be TRBD1 (6 bases). The CDR3 contains 15 residues. V lost 0 bases and J lost 0, with 8 bases in between. The CDR3 is CASSLARDMNTEAFF. As DNA, the CDR3 is TGTGCCAGCAGTTTAGCCCGGGACATGAACACTGAAGCTTTCTTT.

This clonotype came up once. The chain joins TRBV11-2 to TRBJ2-1, with 9 bases aligning to TRBD2. Germline CDR1 reads SGHAT; CDR2 reads FQNNGV. There are 15 residues in the CDR3. J gave up 8 bases and V 5 bases, and 10 bases lay outside the gene matches. The CDR3 reads CASSRRLAAGDEQFF. DNA of the CDR3: TGTGCCAGCAGCCGTAGACTAGCGGCAGGGGATGAGCAGTTCTTC.

A few counts support this clonotype. Since the CDR3 does not end with the conserved phenylalanine or tryptophan, this likely comes from a read error. This chain uses TRBV11-2 with TRBJ1-1; no firm D call. The germline V gene has CDR1 SGHAT and CDR2 FQNNGV. Trimming shortened V by 7 bases and J by 8 bases, and 17 bases separated the two germline ends. CDR3 length equals 13 residues. The CDR3 loop reads CASNEGVALEAFS. DNA for the CDR3: TGTGCCAGCAATGAAGGAGTCGCATTAGAAGCTTTCTCT.

This clonotype has a handful of counts. The chain recombines TRBV18 with TRBJ2-1; 9 bases match TRBD1. Trimming cost V 3 bases and J 7 bases; bases outside gene matches: 4. This CDR3 comprises 14 residues. CDR1 KGHSH and CDR2 LQKENI come from the germline V gene. The CDR3 DNA reads TGTGCCAGCTCACCTGACAGGGGGAAGAATGAGCAGTTCTTC. It codes for CASSPDRGKNEQFF.

This clonotype has more than one count but fewer than ten. The chain couples TRBV28 to TRBJ2-2, with 7 bases that match TRBD2. The V and J ends lost 6 bases and 7 bases, in that order; junction bases with no gene match: 11. The CDR3 sequence is 15 residues long. The germline V gene has CDR1 MDHEN and CDR2 SYDVKM. CDR3 DNA sequence: TGTGCCAGCAGCACCTGGGGGGGTGGTGGCGGGGAGCTGTTTTTT. The encoded protein is CASSTWGGGGGELFF.

Comments on this clonotype: A much larger clonotype is one base distant, so this may be a read error. V is TRBV6-2 or TRBV6-3 and J is TRBJ2-7; D perhaps matches TRBD1 (5 bases). The CDR3 totals 15 residues. CDR1 MNHEY and CDR2 SVGEGT come from the germline V gene. With 2 bases removed from V and 9 bases from J, the gap between germline ends came to 20 bases. The CDR3 coding sequence is TGTGCCAGCAGTTACCCTGGGGCTTTGGAGAACGTGCAGTACTTC. This translates into CASSYPGALENVQYF.

This clonotype showed up many times. The chain carries TRBV20-1 and TRBJ1-6, with D perhaps TRBD1 (5 bases). V was clipped by 3 bases and J by 6 bases, with 12 bases between them. This CDR3 has 14 residues. Germline CDR1 DFQATT, CDR2 SNEGSKA (reference sequence). CDR3 DNA: TGCAGTGCTAGCCAGGGTGGGCCTAATTCACCCCTCCACTTT. It encodes CSASQGGPNSPLHF.

On this clonotype: The junction shows a germline mismatch at one end, possibly a read error. The chain joins TRBV11-3 to TRBJ2-3; D not certain. CDR3 length: 14 residues. In germline, CDR1 is SGHNT, CDR2 YENEEA. CDR3 DNA sequence: TGTTCCAGCAGCTTAGTCGGCTACACAGTTACGCAGTACTTT. This translates into CSSSLVGYTVTQYF.

Turning to this clonotype: Given the absence of the conserved phenylalanine or tryptophan at the CDR3 end, a read error is likely. The DNA is omitted, as the CDR3 cannot be located on it reliably, and the CDR3 follows TCRdb's listing. The chain links TRBV11-2 to TRBJ2-3; TRBD1, as called in the table, went unchecked against the DNA. CDR1 and CDR2 from the germline V gene are SGHAT and FQNNGV. The CDR3 contains 17 residues when both ends are counted. The chain's CDR3 is CASSTKRTGGAADTHYL.

A note on this clonotype: A clone one base away is much larger, so this may be a read error. The rearrangement uses TRBV30 and TRBJ1-1; the D gene is possibly TRBD1 (6 bases). CDR1 and CDR2 (germline): GTSNPN, SVGIG (reference sequence). The CDR3 loop spans 12 amino acids. The CDR3 nucleotides are TGTGCCTGGAGTCCCCCGGGACAAGTGACTTCCTTT. This encodes CAWSPPGQVTSF.